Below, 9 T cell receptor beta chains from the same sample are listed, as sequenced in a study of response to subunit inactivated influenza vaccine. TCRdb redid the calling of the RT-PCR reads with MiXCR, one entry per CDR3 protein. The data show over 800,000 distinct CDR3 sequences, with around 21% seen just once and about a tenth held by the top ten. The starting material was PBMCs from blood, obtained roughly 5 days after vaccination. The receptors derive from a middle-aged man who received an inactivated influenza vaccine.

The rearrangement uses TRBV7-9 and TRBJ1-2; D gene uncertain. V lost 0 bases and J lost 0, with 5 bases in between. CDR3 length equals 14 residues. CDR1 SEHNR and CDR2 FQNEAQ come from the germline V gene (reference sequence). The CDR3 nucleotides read TGTGCCAGCAGCTTAGCACATTCTAACTATGGCTACACCTTC. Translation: CASSLAHSNYGYTF.

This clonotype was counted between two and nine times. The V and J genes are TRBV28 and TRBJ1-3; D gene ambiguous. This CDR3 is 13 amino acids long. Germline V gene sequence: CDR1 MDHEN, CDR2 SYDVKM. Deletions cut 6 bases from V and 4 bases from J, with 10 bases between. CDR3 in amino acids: CASRLLSGNTIYF. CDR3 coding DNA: TGTGCCAGCAGACTACTCTCGGGAAACACCATATATTTT.

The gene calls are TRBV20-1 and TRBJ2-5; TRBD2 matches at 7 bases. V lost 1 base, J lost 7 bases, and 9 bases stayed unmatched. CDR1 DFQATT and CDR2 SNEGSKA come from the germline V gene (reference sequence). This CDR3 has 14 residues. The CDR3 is CSARVRAGLVTQYF. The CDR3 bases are TGCAGTGCTAGAGTTCGAGCGGGGCTAGTGACCCAGTACTTC.

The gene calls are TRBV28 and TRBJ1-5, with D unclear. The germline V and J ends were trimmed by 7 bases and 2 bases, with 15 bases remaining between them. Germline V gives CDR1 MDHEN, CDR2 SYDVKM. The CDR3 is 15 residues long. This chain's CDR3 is CASITVDGGNQPQHF. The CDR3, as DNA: TGTGCCAGCATCACCGTCGATGGGGGCAATCAGCCCCAGCATTTT.

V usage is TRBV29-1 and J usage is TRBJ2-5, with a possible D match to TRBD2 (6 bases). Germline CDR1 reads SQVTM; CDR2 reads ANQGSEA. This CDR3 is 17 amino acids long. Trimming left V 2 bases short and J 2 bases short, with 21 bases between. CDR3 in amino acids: CSVESLSPGRMQETQYF. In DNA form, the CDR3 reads TGCAGCGTTGAATCTTTATCGCCAGGGAGGATGCAAGAGACCCAGTACTTC. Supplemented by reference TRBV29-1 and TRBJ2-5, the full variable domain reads SAVISQKPSRDICQRGTSLTIQCQVDSQVTMMFWYRQQPGQSLTLIATANQGSEATYESGFVIDKFPISRPNLTFSTLTVSNMSPEDSSIYLCSVESLSPGRMQETQYFGPGTRLLVL.

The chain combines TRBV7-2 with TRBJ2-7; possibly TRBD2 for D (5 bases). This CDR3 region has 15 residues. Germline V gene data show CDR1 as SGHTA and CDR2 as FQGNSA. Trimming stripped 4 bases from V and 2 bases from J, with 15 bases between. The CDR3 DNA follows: TGTGCCAGCAGCTCCCGGACCCTGAGGGCCTACGAGCAGTACTTC. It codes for CASSSRTLRAYEQYF.

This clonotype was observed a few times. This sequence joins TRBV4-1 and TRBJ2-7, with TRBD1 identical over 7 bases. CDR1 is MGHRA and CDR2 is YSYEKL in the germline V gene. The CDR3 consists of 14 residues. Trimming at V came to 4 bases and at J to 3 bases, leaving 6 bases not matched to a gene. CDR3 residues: CASSPFAGGYEQYF. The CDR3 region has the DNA TGCGCCAGCAGCCCTTTCGCAGGGGGCTACGAGCAGTACTTC.

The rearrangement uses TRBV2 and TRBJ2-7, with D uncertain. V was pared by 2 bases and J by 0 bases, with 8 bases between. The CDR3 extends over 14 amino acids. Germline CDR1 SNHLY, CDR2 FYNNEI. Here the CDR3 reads CASSERWLSYEQYF. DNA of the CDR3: TGTGCCAGCAGTGAAAGGTGGCTCTCCTACGAGCAGTACTTC.

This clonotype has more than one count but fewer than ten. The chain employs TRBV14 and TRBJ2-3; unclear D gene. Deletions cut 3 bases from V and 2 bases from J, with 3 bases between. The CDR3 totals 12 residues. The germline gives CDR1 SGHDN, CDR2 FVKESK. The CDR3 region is CASSHLTDTQYF. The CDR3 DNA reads TGTGCCAGCAGCCACCTCACAGATACGCAGTATTTT.